Below, 9 T cell receptor beta chains from the same sample are listed, as sequenced in a study of human T cells and chemical hapten exposure. Time point defined: healthy volunteer bleed at 6 weeks. The starting material, unfractionated whole blood, was used for total RNA extraction. TCRdb re-derived calls from the RACE reads in MiXCR, one entry per CDR3 protein. The sample carries around 45,000 distinct CDR3 sequences, about 4% recorded once. Material: whole blood. These receptors were obtained from a human donor in good health. Some clones in this sample may be carry-over from other donors' samples.

This clonotype was observed at least ten times. The CDR3 coding sequence is TGCGCCAGCAGCGGAAGGACGGCGGGCGAGCAGTACTTC. It is translated as CASSGRTAGEQYF. V and J are TRBV5-1 and TRBJ2-7, with a tentative D call TRBD2 (5 bases). The V end was cut by 4 bases, the J end by 6 bases, with 14 bases between. The CDR3 totals 13 residues. The germline gives CDR1 SGHRS, CDR2 YFSETQ.

This clonotype was picked up many times. V is TRBV6-1 and J is TRBJ2-1; possibly TRBD1 or TRBD2 for D (5 bases each). CDR3 length: 16 amino acids. V shed 2 bases and J shed 1 base, with 12 bases lying between them. Germline V gene sequence: CDR1 MNHNS, CDR2 SASEGT. Here the CDR3 reads CASSERAGRSYNEQFF. The CDR3, as DNA: TGTGCCAGCAGTGAAAGGGCAGGGAGATCCTACAATGAGCAGTTCTTC.

This clonotype appeared many times. One end of the junction varies from germline; a read error may be responsible. The genes are TRBV10-3 and TRBJ1-1, with no clear D. Germline CDR1 and CDR2: ENHRY and SYGVKD. CDR3 length equals 11 residues. The CDR3 DNA reads as TGTGCCATCGGTGAGAACACTGAAGCTTTCTTT. Residues: CAIGENTEAFF.

The sample holds many counts of this clonotype. The gene calls are TRBV7-8 and TRBJ1-5, with D perhaps matching TRBD1 (5 bases). V was trimmed by 5 bases and J by 0 bases, leaving 11 bases between them. Germline CDR1 reads SGHVS; CDR2 reads FQNEAQ. The CDR3 runs to 15 residues. DNA for the CDR3: TGTGCCAGCAGCCGGGACGGACTTAGCAATCAGCCCCAGCATTTT. It codes for CASSRDGLSNQPQHF.

There are many counts of this clonotype. The CDR3 region has the DNA TGTGCCAGCAGTTTGGGGACAGGGGAGTCTCTTTATGGCTACACCTTC. Residues: CASSLGTGESLYGYTF. The V gene is TRBV27, the J gene TRBJ1-2; 10 bases are shared with TRBD1. Germline CDR1 reads MNHEY; CDR2 reads SMNVEV (reference sequence). The V segment lost 3 bases and the J segment 5 bases; nucleotides outside the gene matches: 9. The CDR3 spans 16 residues.

This clonotype showed up just a few times. The chain carries TRBV7-2 and TRBJ2-3; 13 bases are shared with TRBD2. Germline values: CDR1 SGHTA, CDR2 FQGNSA. V gave up 5 bases and J gave up 5 bases; unmatched junction bases: 10. The CDR3 is 17 amino acids. The CDR3 region has the DNA TGTGCCAGCAGCCCGCGGACTAGCGGGAGTATTGTAGATACGCAGTATTTT. Amino acids: CASSPRTSGSIVDTQYF.

This clonotype was detected only a few times. The chain employs TRBV7-2 and TRBJ2-7; D not certain. Trimming shortened V by 4 bases and J by 3 bases, and 10 bases separated the two germline ends. From germline, CDR1 is SGHTA and CDR2 FQGNSA. This CDR3 is 13 amino acids long. The CDR3 region is CASSSGSRYEQYF. The CDR3 coding sequence is TGTGCCAGCAGCTCGGGCTCCCGCTACGAGCAGTACTTC.

Only a few counts were recorded for this clonotype. This chain uses TRBV6-6 with TRBJ2-7, with 12 bases aligning to TRBD1. Looked up from germline, CDR1 is MNHNY and CDR2 is SVGAGI (reference sequence). Unmatched junction bases numbered 14, after V lost 2 bases and J lost 3 bases. CDR3 size: 19 residues. The CDR3 spells CASSYPGQGARMWDYEQYF. In nucleotides, the CDR3 is TGTGCCAGCAGTTACCCGGGACAGGGGGCGCGAATGTGGGACTACGAGCAGTACTTC.

This clonotype was seen many times. The V gene is TRBV11-2, the J gene TRBJ2-2, with 7 nucleotides matching TRBD2. The J segment lost 0 bases and the V segment lost 3 bases, leaving 4 bases of the junction unmatched. Per the germline V gene, CDR1 is SGHAT and CDR2 is FQNNGV. The length of the CDR3 is 16 residues. The DNA of the CDR3 is TGTGCCAGCAGCTTTAGGGCGGGGGCGAACACCGGGGAGCTGTTTTTT. It translates to CASSFRAGANTGELFF.